This T cell receptor beta chain derives from a study of cytomegalovirus exposure and HLA in healthy donors. 60 Vbeta and 13 Jbeta primers were used in PCR. Sequencing used immunoSEQ multiplex PCR; TCRdb keeps in-frame clones, though not all of them. This table holds some 110,000 clones. V lost 4 bases and J lost 0, with 12 bases in between. CDR3 length: 15 residues. CDR1 is KGHSH, CDR2 LQKENI, per germline. The receptor was isolated from a man aged 25-45 years in good health and CMV-seronegative. Source material: PBMCs. The V and J genes are TRBV18 and TRBJ1-1; maybe TRBD1 (5 bases). The DNA of the CDR3 is TGTGCCAGCTCACAGGAACAGGATTTGAACACTGAAGCTTTCTTT. It is translated as CASSQEQDLNTEAFF.